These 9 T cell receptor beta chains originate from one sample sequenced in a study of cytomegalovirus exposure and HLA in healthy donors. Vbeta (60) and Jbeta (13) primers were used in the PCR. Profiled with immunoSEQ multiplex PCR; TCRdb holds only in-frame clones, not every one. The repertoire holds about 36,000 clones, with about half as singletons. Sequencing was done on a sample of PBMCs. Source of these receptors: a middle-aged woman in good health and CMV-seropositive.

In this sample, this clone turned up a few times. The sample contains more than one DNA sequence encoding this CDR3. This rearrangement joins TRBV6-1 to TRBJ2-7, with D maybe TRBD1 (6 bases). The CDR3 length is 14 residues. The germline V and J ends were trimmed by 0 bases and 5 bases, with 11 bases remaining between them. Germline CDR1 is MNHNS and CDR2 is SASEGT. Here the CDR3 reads CASSEAWQGNEQYF. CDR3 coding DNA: TGTGCCAGCAGTGAAGCCTGGCAGGGGAACGAGCAGTACTTC.

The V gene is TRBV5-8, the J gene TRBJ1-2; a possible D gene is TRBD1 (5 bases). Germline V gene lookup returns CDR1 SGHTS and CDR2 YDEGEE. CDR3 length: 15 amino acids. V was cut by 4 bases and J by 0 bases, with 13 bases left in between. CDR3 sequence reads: CASSRRRESNYGYTF. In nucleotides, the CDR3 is TGTGCCAGCAGCCGACGCAGGGAATCTAACTATGGCTACACCTTC.

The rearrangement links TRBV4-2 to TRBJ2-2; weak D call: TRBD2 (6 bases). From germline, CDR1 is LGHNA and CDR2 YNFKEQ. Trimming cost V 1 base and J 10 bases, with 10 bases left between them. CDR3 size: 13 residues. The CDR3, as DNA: TGTGCCAGCAGCCAAGTCGGACTAACGGAGCTGTTTTTT. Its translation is CASSQVGLTELFF.

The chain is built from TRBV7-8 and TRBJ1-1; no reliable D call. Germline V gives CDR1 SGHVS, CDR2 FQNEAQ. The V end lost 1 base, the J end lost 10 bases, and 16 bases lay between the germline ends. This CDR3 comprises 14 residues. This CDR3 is CASSLGLGGKGAFF. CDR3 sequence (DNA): TGTGCCAGCAGCTTAGGTCTTGGAGGGAAGGGAGCTTTCTTT. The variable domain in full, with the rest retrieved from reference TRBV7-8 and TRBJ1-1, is GAGVSQSPRYKVAKRGQDVALRCDPISGHVSLFWYQQALGQGPEFLTYFQNEAQLDKSGLPSDRFFAERPEGSVSTLKIQRTQQEDSAVYLCASSLGLGGKGAFFGQGTRLTVV.

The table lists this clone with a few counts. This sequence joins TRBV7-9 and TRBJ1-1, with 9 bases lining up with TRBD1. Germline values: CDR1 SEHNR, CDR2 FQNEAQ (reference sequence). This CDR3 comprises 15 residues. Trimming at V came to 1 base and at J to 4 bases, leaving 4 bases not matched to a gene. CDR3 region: CASSLGTGDPTEAFF. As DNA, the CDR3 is TGTGCCAGCAGCTTAGGGACAGGGGACCCCACTGAAGCTTTCTTT.

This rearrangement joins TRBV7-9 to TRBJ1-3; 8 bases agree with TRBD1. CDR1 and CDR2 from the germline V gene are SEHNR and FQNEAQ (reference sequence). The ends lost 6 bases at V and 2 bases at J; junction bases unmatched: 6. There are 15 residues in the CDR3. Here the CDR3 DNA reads TGTGCCAGCAGTGCCAGGGGGCTCACTGGAAACACCATATATTTT. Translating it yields CASSARGLTGNTIYF.

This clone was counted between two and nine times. CDR3 residues: CASSSGQGSAYEQYF. CDR3 bases: TGTGCCAGCAGCTCGGGACAGGGGAGTGCCTACGAGCAGTACTTC. V usage is TRBV7-9 and J usage is TRBJ2-7; 10 bases fit TRBD1. The germline V gene has CDR1 SEHNR and CDR2 FQNEAQ (reference sequence). Trimming removed 4 bases from V and 2 bases from J; junction bases left unmatched: 5. CDR3 size: 15 residues.

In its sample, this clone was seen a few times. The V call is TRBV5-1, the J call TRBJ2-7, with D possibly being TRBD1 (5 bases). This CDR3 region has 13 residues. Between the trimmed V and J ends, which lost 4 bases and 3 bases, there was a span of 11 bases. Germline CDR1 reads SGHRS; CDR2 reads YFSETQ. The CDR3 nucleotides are TGCGCCAGCAGCCTTGGGGCAGGCTACGAGCAGTACTTC. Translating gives CASSLGAGYEQYF.

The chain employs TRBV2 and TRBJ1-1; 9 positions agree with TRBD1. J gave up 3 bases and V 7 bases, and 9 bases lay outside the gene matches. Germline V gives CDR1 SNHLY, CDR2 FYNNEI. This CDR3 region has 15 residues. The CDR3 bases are TGTGCCAGCACTCATAGGACAGGGGCCTACACTGAAGCTTTCTTT. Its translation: CASTHRTGAYTEAFF.